The 7 T cell receptor beta chains listed next were all sequenced from one sample in a study of a mutant IDH1 vaccine in newly diagnosed glioma. Their antigen targets remain unknown. This sample's time point: week 47, end of study. Topical imiquimod was applied with each vaccine dose, which held 300 ug of mutant IDH1 20-mer peptide. The table came from immunoSEQ multiplex PCR; TCRdb's copy has only in-frame clones and leaves some out. This table has around 61,000 clones, 70% to 85% appearing once. This specimen consisted of PBMCs, obtained from a glioma patient whose treatment included an IDH1 peptide vaccine. The receptors derive from a man aged 45-65 years with glioma.

This CDR3 is CASSPGGGPGTEAFF. DNA for the CDR3: TGTGCCAGCAGCCCGGGTGGAGGGCCGGGCACTGAAGCTTTCTTT. This chain uses TRBV9 with TRBJ1-1; D unclear. CDR3 size: 15 residues. Trimming took 4 bases from V and 4 from J, leaving 17 bases between them. Per the germline V gene, CDR1 is SGDLS and CDR2 is YYNGEE.

The chain couples TRBV30 to TRBJ1-2; a possible D gene is TRBD1 (5 bases). V gave up 0 bases and J gave up 5 bases, with 16 bases separating them. The CDR3 spans 15 residues. CDR1 is GTSNPN, CDR2 SVGIG, per germline (reference sequence). CDR3 in DNA: TGTGCCTGGAGTGTACAAAAGGTGGGGCTGTATGGCTACACCTTC. Protein: CAWSVQKVGLYGYTF.

The chain uses TRBV28 and TRBJ1-2, with unresolved D. V was clipped by 5 bases and J by 7 bases, with 17 bases between them. CDR3 length: 14 residues. Germline CDR1 and CDR2: MDHEN and SYDVKM. CDR3 DNA sequence: TGTGCCAGCAGTCCGACTCCCGCTTTGGTTGGCTACACCTTC. Residues: CASSPTPALVGYTF.

This clone was seen only once. The chain uses TRBV30 and TRBJ1-5; 9 bases match TRBD1. The CDR3 loop spans 16 amino acids. Germline V gene lookup returns CDR1 GTSNPN and CDR2 SVGIG (reference sequence). V shed 4 bases and J 1 base; nucleotides not matched to a gene: 8. The CDR3, as DNA: TGTGCCTGGACCGCCGGGACAGGGTACAGCAATCAGCCCCAGCATTTT. Translated: CAWTAGTGYSNQPQHF. Supplemented by reference TRBV30 and TRBJ1-5, the full variable domain reads SQTIHQWPATLVQPVGSPLSLECTVEGTSNPNLYWYRQAAGRGLQLLFYSVGIGQISSEVPQNLSASRPQDRQFILSSKKLLLSDSGFYLCAWTAGTGYSNQPQHFGDGTRLSIL.

CDR3 in amino acids: CASSSTQGSHSGANVLTF. For the CDR3, the DNA is TGTGCCAGCTCATCCACTCAGGGGTCCCACTCTGGGGCCAACGTCCTGACTTTC. The V and J genes are TRBV18 and TRBJ2-6, with D possibly being TRBD1 (6 bases). V lost 5 bases to trimming and J lost 0 bases, with 17 bases between them. CDR1 and CDR2 (germline): KGHSH, LQKENI. The CDR3 runs 18 residues.

The chain is built from TRBV7-8 and TRBJ1-1; D gene unclear. Germline V gene sequence: CDR1 SGHVS, CDR2 FQNEAQ. This CDR3 contains 12 residues. Deletions cut 2 bases from V and 8 bases from J, with 9 bases between. The CDR3 coding sequence is TGTGCCAGCAGCTTAAGGACTGCCGAAGCTTTCTTT. Encoded protein: CASSLRTAEAFF.

This chain links TRBV10-1 with TRBJ2-7, with 16 bases identical to TRBD2. Per the germline V gene, CDR1 is WNHNN and CDR2 is SYGVQD (reference sequence). The trim removed 7 bases at V and 4 bases at J, leaving 4 bases unmatched. The CDR3 has 15 amino acids. DNA for the CDR3: TGCGCCAGCACACCGGGACTAGCGGGGGGGTACGAGCAGTACTTC. Translating it yields CASTPGLAGGYEQYF.